Below, one T cell receptor beta chain is given with its context. Its specificity is unknown. The sample comes from a study of T cell responses to AZD1222 COVID-19 vaccine. General study points: Clonal diversity may have been underestimated, and the donors were mostly white British, with more females than males.

TCRdb keeps only in-frame clones here, not all; method: immunoSEQ multiplex PCR. The sample includes 90,000 to 110,000 clones, about nine tenths seen only once; the top ten take 5.2%. The CDR3 covers 14 residues. The germline V and J ends were trimmed by 1 base and 1 base, with 7 bases remaining between them. CDR1 and CDR2 (germline): SGHTA, FQGNSA. This TCR derives from an adult in good health. The rearrangement links TRBV7-2 to TRBJ2-5; D may match TRBD1 or TRBD2 (5 bases each). Sequenced here: peripheral blood, sampled on day 0 of AZD1222 vaccination. The DNA for the CDR3 is TGTGCCAGCAGCTTAGGGGGGATCCAAGAGACCCAGTACTTC. Protein: CASSLGGIQETQYF.